Included here is one T cell receptor (beta chain) sequence, with context. The target antigen is unknown. Per germline, CDR1 LGHNA and CDR2 YNFKEQ. The CDR3 totals 16 residues. This record belongs to a study of monozygotic twins with inflammatory bowel disease. TCRdb processed the 5' RACE reads again and assigns one entry to each CDR3 protein, with no DNA. This repertoire includes approximately 110,000 distinct CDR3 sequences. General study results and limits: In the analysis, different T cell subtypes could not be told apart.

The J gene is TRBJ2-1, the V gene TRBV4-2; there is no DNA to check the TCRdb D call of TRBD1. The receptor was isolated from a human donor with ulcerative colitis or Crohn's disease, or a healthy co-twin of an affected twin (not recorded which). The source material was blood. CDR3 sequence reads: CASSQDLGTGGNEQFF.